This is a list of T cell receptor beta chains from one sample in a study of beta chain features in type 1 diabetes. Profiling relied on immunoSEQ multiplex PCR, and the TCRdb table lists in-frame clones only, not all of them. The data hold fewer than 250,000 clones, with 13% to 15% observed a single time. What was sequenced was naive CD4+ T cells from blood. The receptor set was obtained from a woman aged 40-49 years in good health. Each CDR3 is given with its conserved first and last residue. D genes are given only for firm matches. Part of the rows lack a size; the others show once, few, many or a class for expanded clones.

NA	TRBV27	TRBJ2-1	TRBD2	TGTGCCAGCAGTCCGGGACTACTAAGAAGTACCGACAATGAGCAGTTCTTC	CASSPGLLRSTDNEQFF
few	TRBV5-4	TRBJ1-4	NA	TGTGCCAGCAGCTTGGCTCAGGGTAGTAATGAAAAACTGTTTTTT	CASSLAQGSNEKLFF
few	TRBV6-6	TRBJ1-5	NA	TGTGCCAGCAGTTACGGACCACAGGGAGGCAATCAGCCCCAGCATTTT	CASSYGPQGGNQPQHF
few	TRBV19	TRBJ2-1	TRBD1	TGTGCCAGTAGTATAGAAGGGACAGGGGGGTATGAGCAGTTCTTC	CASSIEGTGGYEQFF
NA	TRBV2	TRBJ2-3	TRBD1	TGTGCCAGCAGGCGGACAGGTTCACATACAGATACGCAGTATTTT	CASRRTGSHTDTQYF
few	TRBV15	TRBJ1-3	TRBD1	TGTGCCACCAGTACAGGGGAACGCGGAAACACCATATATTTT	CATSTGERGNTIYF
few	TRBV1	TRBJ2-5	NA	TGCACCAGCAGCCAACGGGGGTGCCAAGAGACCCAGTACTTC	CTSSQRGCQETQYF
NA	TRBV4-3	TRBJ2-7	NA	TGCGCCAGCAGCCAAGTAGCGAGCTCCTACGAGCAGTACTTC	CASSQVASSYEQYF
NA	TRBV9	TRBJ2-2	TRBD2	TGTGCCAGCAGCGTAGGCGGGGGCACCGGGGAGCTGTTTTTT	CASSVGGGTGELFF
few	TRBV5-8	TRBJ2-3	NA	TGTGCCAGCAGCATCCTCCGGACGGGGGATACGCAGTATTTT	CASSILRTGDTQYF
NA	TRBV5-1	TRBJ1-2	TRBD1	TGCGCCAGCAGCGCACAAGGACAGGGCTGGAGCTACACCTTC	CASSAQGQGWSYTF
NA	TRBV7-9	TRBJ2-7	NA	TGTGCCAGCAGCTTAGATGTGACAGGATCCGAGCAGTACTTC	CASSLDVTGSEQYF
few	TRBV1	TRBJ2-1	NA	TGCACCAGCAGCCAAGGAGTCCTCGGGTCCTCGAGCTCCTACAATGAGCAGTTCTTC	CTSSQGVLGSSSSYNEQFF
few	TRBV5-6	TRBJ2-2	NA	TGTGCCAGCAGCCTGAACACCGGGGAGCTGTTTTTT	CASSLNTGELFF
NA	TRBV9	TRBJ1-4	TRBD1	TGTGCCAGCAGCGGGACAGGGGGCACAACTAATGAAAAACTGTTTTTT	CASSGTGGTTNEKLFF
few	TRBV4-2	TRBJ2-3	NA	TGTGCCAGCAGCCAAGCGGGGGTGGGGGCAGATACGCAGTATTTT	CASSQAGVGADTQYF
few	TRBV29-1	TRBJ1-5	TRBD1	TGCAGCGTTGGACAGGGCAGTGGACAGCCCCAGCATTTT	CSVGQGSGQPQHF
few	TRBV7-9	TRBJ2-2	TRBD1	TGTGCCAGCAGCCCCCGCGCAGGGGGTTCCACCGGGGAGCTGTTTTTT	CASSPRAGGSTGELFF